The following is a T cell receptor (beta chain) sequence with its context. The record originates from a study of graft-versus-host responses after intestinal transplantation. On the study more broadly: All recipients got anti-thymocyte globulin induction, then tacrolimus and steroids for approximately 3 years.

Sequenced by immunoSEQ multiplex PCR; TCRdb stores in-frame clones only, minus some. The table lists roughly 5,000 clones, around 70% of them singletons. Germline CDR1 and CDR2: SGHRS and YFSETQ. V was pared by 3 bases and J by 1 base, with 3 bases of the junction left unmatched. This CDR3 has 14 residues. The chain couples TRBV5-1 to TRBJ1-1; the match to TRBD1 covers 7 bases. The source of this sequence is a human patient who received an intestinal transplant, so some T cells may come from the graft donor. The sample here was PBMCs, taken 300 to 340 days after intestinal transplant. The CDR3 DNA follows: TGCGCCAGCAGCTGGGCAGGGGGGAACACTGAAGCTTTCTTT. This translates into CASSWAGGNTEAFF.